Below, one T cell receptor beta chain is given with its context. Profiled with immunoSEQ multiplex PCR; TCRdb holds only in-frame clones, not every one. Of roughly 320,000 clones listed, roughly 84% are singletons. Indicated treatment: around 19 received Ad26.COV2.S at low or high dose, single or two shots; roughly five received placebo; per-sample allocation not given. Sample collection was performed on day 63 after the first vaccine or placebo injection. The CDR3 is 18 residues long. V trimming: 4 bases; J trimming: 2 bases; junction bases outside the gene matches: 7. Germline V gene lookup returns CDR1 SGHTA and CDR2 FQGNSA. This sample was taken from a study of Ad26.COV2.S vaccination and SARS-CoV-2 variants. Study-wide context: Intramuscularly, Ad26.COV2.S was given either once or twice, 56 days apart.

The genes are TRBV7-2 and TRBJ2-6, with TRBD1 identical over 11 bases. The sequence was collected from a person aged 18 to 65 who received the Ad26.COV2.S COVID-19 vaccine or a placebo. The source material was peripheral blood, sampled in a trial of Ad26.COV2.S vaccine versus placebo. The CDR3 region is CASSSGQGAVPGANVLTF. CDR3 bases: TGTGCCAGCAGCTCCGGACAGGGGGCAGTCCCTGGGGCCAACGTCCTGACTTTC.